The 21 T cell receptor beta chains below come from one sample, sequenced in a study of CD8 T cells in Susac syndrome (dated by TCRdb to 2018 to 2020). Libraries were constructed by the immunoSEQ multiplex PCR assay. RNA was extracted using the RNeasy kit, and 0.5 to 1 microgram was reverse transcribed with random hexamers. TCRdb trimmed public reads at Q25 via fastp, called clones via MiXCR and kept in-frame beta chains. CDR3 protein sequences are deduplicated, and each keeps its most common genes and DNA. This sample holds 180,000 or so distinct CDR3 sequences; around 96% were observed only once. Jointly, the top ten make up approximately 0.098% of the sample. Sequenced sample: CD4+ T cells from PBMCs. The receptors derive from a human donor in good health.

CDR3 DNA: TGTGCCAGCAGCTCTAGCGGAATATCCTACAATGAGCAGTTCTTC. It specifies CASSSSGISYNEQFF. This chain uses TRBV7-2 with TRBJ2-1; TRBD2 matches at 7 bases. Per the germline V gene, CDR1 is SGHTA and CDR2 is FQGNSA. V trimming: 4 bases; J trimming: 1 base; junction bases outside the gene matches: 4. The CDR3 spans 15 residues.

V is TRBV24-1 and J is TRBJ1-2, with D hard to call. This CDR3 is 11 amino acids long. Per the germline V gene, CDR1 is KGHDR and CDR2 is SFDVKD. The V gene lost 1 base and the J gene lost 8 bases, with 4 bases spanning the gap. The CDR3 coding sequence is TGTGCCACCAGTGATTTTGACGGCTACACCTTC. This translates into CATSDFDGYTF.

This clonotype was counted a single time. The rearrangement joins TRBV9 to TRBJ1-1; 9 bases line up with TRBD1. Germline CDR1 SGDLS, CDR2 YYNGEE. The CDR3 runs 16 residues. Germline trimming cut 0 bases from V and 5 bases from J; bases unmatched to any gene: 8. The CDR3 DNA follows: TGTGCCAGCAGCGTAGTACAGGGGGCCCCGAAGACTGAAGCTTTCTTT. Translating gives CASSVVQGAPKTEAFF.

The gene calls are TRBV6-6 and TRBJ2-3; 7 nucleotides line up with TRBD2. Germline CDR1 MNHNY, CDR2 SVGAGI (reference sequence). V was clipped by 7 bases and J by 7 bases; unmatched bases: 8. The CDR3 has 13 amino acids. The CDR3 DNA sequence: TGTGCCAGCAACGAACCTAGCGGAAATACGCAGTATTTT. It specifies CASNEPSGNTQYF.

The chain combines TRBV29-1 with TRBJ1-1; possibly TRBD1 for D (6 bases). CDR1 is SQVTM, CDR2 ANQGSEA, per germline. This CDR3 spans 13 amino acids. With 5 bases removed from V and 0 bases from J, the gap between germline ends came to 10 bases. The DNA for the CDR3 is TGCAGCGTTTCGGACAGCTTGAACACTGAAGCTTTCTTT. Amino acid sequence: CSVSDSLNTEAFF.

The chain carries TRBV18 and TRBJ2-5; 11 bases fit TRBD2. The CDR3 runs to 15 residues. Germline CDR1 and CDR2: KGHSH and LQKENI. V was pared by 5 bases and J by 6 bases, with 8 bases of the junction left unmatched. Here the CDR3 reads CASSELAGEGKTQYF. The DNA for the CDR3 is TGTGCCAGCTCAGAACTAGCGGGAGAAGGGAAGACCCAGTACTTC.

The rearrangement uses TRBV13 and TRBJ2-7; D not certain. The CDR3 is made up of 11 amino acids. The V end lost 3 bases, the J end lost 8 bases, and 8 bases lay between the germline ends. Germline CDR1 is PRHDT and CDR2 is FYEKMQ (reference sequence). CDR3 in DNA: TGTGCCAGCAGCTTCCAGGACCAGCAGTACTTC. Translated, it gives CASSFQDQQYF.

The rearrangement links TRBV7-9 to TRBJ2-7, with TRBD1 matching 7 bases. J was trimmed by 4 bases and V by 5 bases; bases with no gene match: 8. Germline values: CDR1 SEHNR, CDR2 FQNEAQ (reference sequence). This CDR3 is built from 14 residues. The chain's CDR3 is CASSTRQGGYEQYF. In nucleotides, the CDR3 is TGTGCCAGCAGCACCCGACAGGGTGGGTACGAGCAGTACTTC.

This rearrangement joins TRBV12-3 or TRBV12-4 to TRBJ1-2; no clear D. Trimming removed 7 bases from V and 6 bases from J, with 15 bases in between. This CDR3 contains 13 residues. CDR3 sequence reads: CASTTVTGDGYTF. For the CDR3, the DNA is TGTGCCAGCACCACCGTTACGGGCGATGGCTACACCTTC.

In its sample, this clonotype was seen once. The rearrangement links TRBV19 to TRBJ1-2, with D perhaps matching TRBD1 (6 bases). The germline V gene has CDR1 LNHDA and CDR2 SQIVND (reference sequence). The V end was cut by 5 bases, the J end by 4 bases, with 11 bases between. This CDR3 is built from 13 residues. CDR3 sequence reads: CASSYGQSYGYTF. CDR3 nucleotides: TGTGCCAGTAGTTACGGACAGAGCTATGGCTACACCTTC.

The rearrangement joins TRBV20-1 to TRBJ2-5; 7 bases are a match to TRBD1. The V gene end was trimmed by 5 bases and the J gene end by 6 bases; junction bases not matched to a gene: 15. Germline V gene lookup returns CDR1 DFQATT and CDR2 SNEGSKA (reference sequence). The CDR3 contains 15 residues. The CDR3 reads CSAEGAGVAIKTQYF. The CDR3 region has the DNA TGCAGTGCTGAGGGGGCAGGGGTAGCGATCAAGACCCAGTACTTC.

This clonotype was detected once. V and J are TRBV7-9 and TRBJ2-5; no firm D call. V gave up 5 bases and J gave up 6 bases, with 16 bases separating them. The CDR3 covers 14 residues. The germline V gene encodes CDR1 SEHNR and CDR2 FQNEAQ (reference sequence). DNA of the CDR3: TGTGCCAGCAGCCAGATTGCACCCCGACAGACCCAGTACTTC. Its translation is CASSQIAPRQTQYF.

The chain combines TRBV20-1 with TRBJ2-2; 7 nucleotides align to TRBD2. Germline V gene lookup returns CDR1 DFQATT and CDR2 SNEGSKA (reference sequence). CDR3 length equals 16 residues. Trimming removed 5 bases from V and 5 bases from J; junction bases left unmatched: 14. The CDR3 bases are TGCAGTGCTCACGTCTCGGGGGGAGAGGAGACCGGGGAGCTGTTTTTT. It yields the protein CSAHVSGGEETGELFF.

This chain connects TRBV2 to TRBJ2-3; 12 bases are shared with TRBD2. V was clipped by 7 bases and J by 3 bases; unmatched bases: 5. Germline V CDR1 and CDR2: SNHLY, FYNNEI. The CDR3 is 15 amino acids. The CDR3 nucleotides read TGTGCCAGCACCCGACTAGCGGGAGAGACAGATACGCAGTATTTT. Its translation is CASTRLAGETDTQYF.

V and J are TRBV19 and TRBJ2-1; D not certain. Trimming cost V 5 bases and J 9 bases, with 14 bases left between them. CDR3 size: 13 residues. From germline, CDR1 is LNHDA and CDR2 SQIVND (reference sequence). CDR3 bases: TGTGCCAGTAGTTCCCACCTGAATCTTGAGCAGTTCTTC. Amino acid sequence: CASSSHLNLEQFF.

There are a few counts of this clonotype. V usage is TRBV24-1 and J usage is TRBJ2-7; 7 bases agree with TRBD2. CDR3 length: 15 amino acids. Germline CDR1 reads KGHDR; CDR2 reads SFDVKD. The ends lost 3 bases at V and 5 bases at J; junction bases unmatched: 9. CDR3 DNA: TGTGCCACCAGTGATCAGTCTAGCGGCCGCGACGAGCAGTACTTC. This translates into CATSDQSSGRDEQYF.

The V and J genes are TRBV20-1 and TRBJ2-4, with D uncertain. Between the trimmed V and J ends, which lost 3 bases and 6 bases, there was a span of 6 bases. CDR1 DFQATT and CDR2 SNEGSKA come from the germline V gene (reference sequence). This CDR3 comprises 11 residues. CDR3 sequence: CSARSGNIQYF. The CDR3 DNA is TGCAGTGCTAGGAGTGGAAACATTCAGTACTTC.

This chain joins TRBV20-1 and TRBJ2-5; D unresolved. Trimming shortened V by 3 bases and J by 5 bases, and 13 bases separated the two germline ends. The CDR3 consists of 13 residues. Germline CDR1 is DFQATT and CDR2 is SNEGSKA (reference sequence). The CDR3 nucleotides are TGCAGTGCTAGTGATCCCCTCCGGGAGACCCAGTACTTC. Its translation is CSASDPLRETQYF.

The V gene is TRBV18, the J gene TRBJ1-1; D unresolved. The V end was cut by 3 bases, the J end by 10 bases, with 9 bases between. Germline V CDR1 and CDR2: KGHSH, LQKENI. This CDR3 has 11 amino acids. The CDR3 coding sequence is TGTGCCAGCTCACCGGTCGAACTAGCTTTCTTT. It is translated as CASSPVELAFF.

The sample holds a few counts of this clonotype. CDR3 coding DNA: TGTGCCAGCTCACCGACAGGGGGCAATGAGCAGTTCTTC. As protein: CASSPTGGNEQFF. This rearrangement joins TRBV18 to TRBJ2-1; 9 positions agree with TRBD1. The ends lost 3 bases at V and 6 bases at J; junction bases unmatched: 0. The CDR3 sequence is 13 residues long. Germline V gene sequence: CDR1 KGHSH, CDR2 LQKENI.

This chain links TRBV29-1 with TRBJ2-1, with 9 positions matching TRBD2. CDR3 length: 14 amino acids. Germline CDR1 reads SQVTM; CDR2 reads ANQGSEA. V shed 1 base, J shed 4 bases, and the junction held 2 bases outside the gene matches. CDR3 protein: CSVEGLAGYNEQFF. For the CDR3, the DNA is TGCAGCGTTGAAGGCCTAGCGGGATACAATGAGCAGTTCTTC.